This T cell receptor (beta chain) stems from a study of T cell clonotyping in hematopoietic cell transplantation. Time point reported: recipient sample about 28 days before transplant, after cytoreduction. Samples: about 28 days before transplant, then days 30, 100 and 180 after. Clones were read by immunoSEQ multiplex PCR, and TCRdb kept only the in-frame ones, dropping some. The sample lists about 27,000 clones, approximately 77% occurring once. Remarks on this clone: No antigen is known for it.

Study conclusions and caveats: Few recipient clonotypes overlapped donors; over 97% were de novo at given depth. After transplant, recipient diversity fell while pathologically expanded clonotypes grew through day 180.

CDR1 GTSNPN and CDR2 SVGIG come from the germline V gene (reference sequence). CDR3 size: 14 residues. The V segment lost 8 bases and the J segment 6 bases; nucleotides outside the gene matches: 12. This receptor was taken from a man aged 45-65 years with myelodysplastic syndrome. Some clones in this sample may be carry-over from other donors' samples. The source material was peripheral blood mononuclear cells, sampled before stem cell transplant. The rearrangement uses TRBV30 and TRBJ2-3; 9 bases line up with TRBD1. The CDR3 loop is CATDAGTGKDTQYF. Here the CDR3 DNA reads TGTGCCACGGACGCCGGGACAGGGAAGGATACGCAGTATTTT.